This T cell receptor (beta chain) was observed in a study of early T cells in non-severe SARS-CoV-2 infection. For the study at large: Sequencing was performed on bulk RNA from unsorted whole blood, leaving chains unpaired.

Unique molecular identifier tags were affixed to discrete cDNA molecules. TCRdb passed the 5' RACE reads through MiXCR, listing each CDR3 protein once. The data contain fewer than 65,000 distinct CDR3 sequences, 9.3% of them singletons. CDR3 length: 11 amino acids. Germline V CDR1 and CDR2: SQVTM, ANQGSEA. V was shortened by 4 bases and J by 9 bases, with 10 bases between the two germline ends. Study conclusions and caveats: VDJdb matching favored anti-spike CD8 responses, missing private and CD4 specificities.

By share, this clonotype counts as medium-sized. No antigen is known for it. Sequencing input: whole blood. The origin of this receptor is an adult who was a healthcare worker with PCR-confirmed SARS-CoV-2 infection or an uninfected control (not recorded which). V gene TRBV29-1 combines with J gene TRBJ2-1; D is unresolved. CDR3 protein: CSVVIVGEQFF. The CDR3 DNA reads as TGCAGCGTTGTTATCGTTGGTGAGCAGTTCTTC.